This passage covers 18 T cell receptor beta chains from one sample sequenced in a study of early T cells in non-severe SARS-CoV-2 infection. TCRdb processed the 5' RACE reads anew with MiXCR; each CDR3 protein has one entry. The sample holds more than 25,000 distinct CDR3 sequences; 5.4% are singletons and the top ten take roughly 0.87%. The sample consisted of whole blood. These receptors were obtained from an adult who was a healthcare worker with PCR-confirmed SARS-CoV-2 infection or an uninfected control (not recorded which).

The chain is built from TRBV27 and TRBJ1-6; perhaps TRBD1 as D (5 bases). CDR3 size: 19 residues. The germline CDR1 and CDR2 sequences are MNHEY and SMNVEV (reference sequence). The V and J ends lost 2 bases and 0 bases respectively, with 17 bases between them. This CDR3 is CASSLVAGKGSSYNSPLHF. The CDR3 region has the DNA TGTGCCAGCAGTTTAGTGGCAGGGAAGGGGAGCTCCTATAATTCACCCCTCCACTTT.

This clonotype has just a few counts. The CDR3 nucleotides read TGTGCCAGCAGTTTGGGGCAGGGGCGCGAGACCCAGTACTTC. Amino acid sequence: CASSLGQGRETQYF. This chain connects TRBV27 to TRBJ2-5, with D tentatively TRBD1 (6 bases). Germline CDR1 reads MNHEY; CDR2 reads SMNVEV (reference sequence). CDR3 size: 14 residues. Trimming left V 3 bases short and J 5 bases short, with 13 bases between.

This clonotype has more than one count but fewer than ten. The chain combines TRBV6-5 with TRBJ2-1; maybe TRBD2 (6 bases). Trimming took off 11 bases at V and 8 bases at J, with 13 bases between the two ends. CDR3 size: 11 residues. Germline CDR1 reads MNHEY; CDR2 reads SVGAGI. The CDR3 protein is CAVGGADEQFF. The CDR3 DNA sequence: TGTGCCGTGGGGGGAGCAGATGAGCAGTTCTTC.

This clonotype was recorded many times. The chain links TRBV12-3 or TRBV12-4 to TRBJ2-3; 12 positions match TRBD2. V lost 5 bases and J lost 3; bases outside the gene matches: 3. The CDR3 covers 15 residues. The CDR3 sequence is CASSSTSGGTDTQYF. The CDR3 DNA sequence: TGTGCCAGCAGTAGTACTAGCGGGGGGACAGATACGCAGTATTTT.

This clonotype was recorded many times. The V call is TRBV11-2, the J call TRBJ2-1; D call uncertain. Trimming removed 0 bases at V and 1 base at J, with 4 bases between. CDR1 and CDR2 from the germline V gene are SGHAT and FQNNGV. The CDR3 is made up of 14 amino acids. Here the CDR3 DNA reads TGTGCCAGCAGCTTAGACCTGTCCTACAATGAGCAGTTCTTC. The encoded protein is CASSLDLSYNEQFF. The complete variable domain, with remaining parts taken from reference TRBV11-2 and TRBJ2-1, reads EAGVAQSPRYKIIEKRQSVAFWCNPISGHATLYWYQQILGQGPKLLIQFQNNGVVDDSQLPKDRFSAERLKGVDSTLKIQPAKLEDSAVYLCASSLDLSYNEQFFGPGTRLTVL.

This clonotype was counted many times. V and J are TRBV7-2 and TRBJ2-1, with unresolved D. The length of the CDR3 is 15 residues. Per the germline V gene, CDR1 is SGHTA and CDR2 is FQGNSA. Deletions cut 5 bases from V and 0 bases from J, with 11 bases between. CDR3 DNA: TGTGCCAGCAGCCCGACGGAGAGCTCCTACAATGAGCAGTTCTTC. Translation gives CASSPTESSYNEQFF.

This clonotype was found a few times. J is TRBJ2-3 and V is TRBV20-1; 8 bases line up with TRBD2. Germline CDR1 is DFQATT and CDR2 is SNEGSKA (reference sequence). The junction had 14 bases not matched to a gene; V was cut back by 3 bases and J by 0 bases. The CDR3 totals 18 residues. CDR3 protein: CSASPLSAGDLSTDTQYF. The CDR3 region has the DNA TGCAGTGCTAGCCCCCTATCAGCGGGAGACCTTAGCACAGATACGCAGTATTTT.

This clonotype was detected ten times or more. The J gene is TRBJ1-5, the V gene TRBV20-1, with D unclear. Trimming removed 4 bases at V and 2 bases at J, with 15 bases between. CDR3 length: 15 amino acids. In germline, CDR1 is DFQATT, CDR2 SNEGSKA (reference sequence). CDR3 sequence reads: CSAKGKMAGNQPQHF. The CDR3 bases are TGCAGTGCTAAAGGGAAAATGGCGGGCAATCAGCCCCAGCATTTT.

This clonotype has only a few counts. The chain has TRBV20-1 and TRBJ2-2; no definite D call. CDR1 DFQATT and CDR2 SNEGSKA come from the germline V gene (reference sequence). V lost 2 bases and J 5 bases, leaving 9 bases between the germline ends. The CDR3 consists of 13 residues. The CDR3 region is CSARHRPTGELFF. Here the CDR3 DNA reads TGCAGTGCTAGACATAGACCGACCGGGGAGCTGTTTTTT.

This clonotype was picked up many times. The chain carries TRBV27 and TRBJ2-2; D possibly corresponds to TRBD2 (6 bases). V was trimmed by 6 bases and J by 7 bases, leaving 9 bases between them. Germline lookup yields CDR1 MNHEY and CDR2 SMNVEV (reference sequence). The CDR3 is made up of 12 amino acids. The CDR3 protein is CASREGDGELFF. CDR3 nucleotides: TGTGCCAGCAGGGAGGGAGACGGGGAGCTGTTTTTT.

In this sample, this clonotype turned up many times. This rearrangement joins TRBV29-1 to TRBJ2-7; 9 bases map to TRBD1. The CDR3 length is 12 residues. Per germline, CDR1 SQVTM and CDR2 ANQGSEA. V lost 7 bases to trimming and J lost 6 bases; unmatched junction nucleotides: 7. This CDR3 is CSAKQGALEQYF. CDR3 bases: TGCAGCGCGAAACAGGGGGCCCTCGAGCAGTACTTC.

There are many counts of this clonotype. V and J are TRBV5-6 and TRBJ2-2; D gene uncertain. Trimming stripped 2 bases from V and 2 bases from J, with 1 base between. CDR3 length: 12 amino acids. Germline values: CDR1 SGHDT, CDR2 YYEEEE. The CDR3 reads CASSFNTGELFF. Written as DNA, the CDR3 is TGTGCCAGCAGCTTCAACACCGGGGAGCTGTTTTTT.

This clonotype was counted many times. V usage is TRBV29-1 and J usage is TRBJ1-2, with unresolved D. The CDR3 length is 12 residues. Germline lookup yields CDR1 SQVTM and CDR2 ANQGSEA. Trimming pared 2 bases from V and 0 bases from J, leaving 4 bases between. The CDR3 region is CSVESANYGYTF. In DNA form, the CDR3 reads TGCAGCGTTGAATCAGCTAACTATGGCTACACCTTC.

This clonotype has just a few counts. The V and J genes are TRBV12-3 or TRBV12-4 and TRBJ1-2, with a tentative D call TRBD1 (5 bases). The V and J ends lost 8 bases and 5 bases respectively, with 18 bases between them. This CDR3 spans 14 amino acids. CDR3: CASLRDPGVYGYTF. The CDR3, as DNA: TGTGCCAGCCTCCGGGACCCCGGGGTGTATGGCTACACCTTC.

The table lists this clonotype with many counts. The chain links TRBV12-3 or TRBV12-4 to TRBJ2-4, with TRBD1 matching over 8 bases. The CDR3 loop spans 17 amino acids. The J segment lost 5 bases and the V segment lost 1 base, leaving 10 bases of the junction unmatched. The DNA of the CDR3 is TGTGCCAGCAGTTTAGAGACAGGGGTGGGGGTTGAAAACATTCAGTACTTC. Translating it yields CASSLETGVGVENIQYF.

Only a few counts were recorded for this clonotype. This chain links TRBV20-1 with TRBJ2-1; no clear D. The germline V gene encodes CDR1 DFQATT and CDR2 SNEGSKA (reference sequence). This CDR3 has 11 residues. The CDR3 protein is CSLPGWDEAFF. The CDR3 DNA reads TGCAGCCTACCCGGATGGGATGAGGCGTTCTTC.

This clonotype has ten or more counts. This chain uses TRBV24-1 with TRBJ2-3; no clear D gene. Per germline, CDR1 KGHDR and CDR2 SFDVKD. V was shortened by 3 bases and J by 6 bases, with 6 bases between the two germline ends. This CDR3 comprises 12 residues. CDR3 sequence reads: CATSDHKDTQYF. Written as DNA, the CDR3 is TGTGCCACCAGTGATCACAAGGATACGCAGTATTTT.

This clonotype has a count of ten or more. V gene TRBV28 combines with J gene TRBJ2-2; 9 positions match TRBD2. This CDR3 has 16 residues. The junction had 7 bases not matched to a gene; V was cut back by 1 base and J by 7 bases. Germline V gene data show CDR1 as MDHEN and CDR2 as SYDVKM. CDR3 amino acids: CASSLFPSGAVGELFF. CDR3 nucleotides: TGTGCCAGCAGTTTATTTCCTAGCGGGGCGGTCGGGGAGCTGTTTTTT.